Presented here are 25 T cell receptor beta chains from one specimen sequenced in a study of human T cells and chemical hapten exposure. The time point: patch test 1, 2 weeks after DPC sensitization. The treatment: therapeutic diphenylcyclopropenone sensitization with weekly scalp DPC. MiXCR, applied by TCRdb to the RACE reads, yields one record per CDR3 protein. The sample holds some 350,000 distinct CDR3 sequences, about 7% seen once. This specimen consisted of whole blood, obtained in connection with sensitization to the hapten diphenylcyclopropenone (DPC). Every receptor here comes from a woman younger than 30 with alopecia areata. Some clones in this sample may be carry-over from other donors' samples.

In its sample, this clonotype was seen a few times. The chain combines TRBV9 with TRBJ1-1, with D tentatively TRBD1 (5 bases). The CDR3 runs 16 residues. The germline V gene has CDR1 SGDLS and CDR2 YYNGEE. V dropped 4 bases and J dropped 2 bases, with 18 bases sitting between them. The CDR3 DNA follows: TGTGCCAGCAGCCCTCAGTGGGGCTGGGGAAACACTGAAGCTTTCTTT. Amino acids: CASSPQWGWGNTEAFF.

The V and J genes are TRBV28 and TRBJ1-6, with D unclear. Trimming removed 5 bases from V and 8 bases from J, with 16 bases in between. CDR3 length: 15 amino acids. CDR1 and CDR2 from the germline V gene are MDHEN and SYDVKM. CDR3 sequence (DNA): TGTGCCAGCAGTCCGGACCATTTCGGGGATTCACCCCTCCACTTT. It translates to CASSPDHFGDSPLHF.

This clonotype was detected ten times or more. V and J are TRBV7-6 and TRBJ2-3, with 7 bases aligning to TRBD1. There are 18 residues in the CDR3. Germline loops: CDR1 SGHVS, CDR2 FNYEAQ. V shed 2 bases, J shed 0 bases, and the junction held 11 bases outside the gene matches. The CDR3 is CASSLSSGHRGSTDTQYF. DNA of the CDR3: TGTGCCAGCAGCTTAAGCTCCGGGCACAGGGGAAGCACAGATACGCAGTATTTT.

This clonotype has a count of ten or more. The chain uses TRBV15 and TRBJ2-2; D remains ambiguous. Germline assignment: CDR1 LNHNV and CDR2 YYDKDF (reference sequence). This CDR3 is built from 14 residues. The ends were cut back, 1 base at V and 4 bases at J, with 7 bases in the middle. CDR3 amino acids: CATSRVPFTGELFF. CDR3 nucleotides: TGTGCCACCAGCAGAGTTCCTTTCACCGGGGAGCTGTTTTTT.

DNA for the CDR3: TGTGCCAGCAGTTATTCGGACAGGGGAAGAAGTGGCTACACCTTC. Translating it yields CASSYSDRGRSGYTF. The rearrangement joins TRBV6-6 to TRBJ1-2; 9 nucleotides match TRBD1. This CDR3 region has 15 residues. CDR1 is MNHNY and CDR2 is SVGAGI in the germline V gene (reference sequence). Unmatched junction bases numbered 9, after V lost 3 bases and J lost 7 bases.

The CDR3 loop reads CASSLGATSGGYEQYF. CDR3 coding DNA: TGTGCCAGCAGCTTAGGAGCGACTAGCGGGGGATACGAGCAGTACTTC. J is TRBJ2-7 and V is TRBV7-6; 12 nucleotides agree with TRBD2. V lost 1 base, J lost 4 bases, and 5 bases stayed unmatched. Germline assignment: CDR1 SGHVS and CDR2 FNYEAQ. There are 16 residues in the CDR3.

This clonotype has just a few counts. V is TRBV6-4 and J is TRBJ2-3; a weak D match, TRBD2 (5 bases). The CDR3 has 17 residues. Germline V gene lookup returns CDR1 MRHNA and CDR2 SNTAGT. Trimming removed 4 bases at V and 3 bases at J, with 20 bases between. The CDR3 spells CASSARGLYAETDTQYF. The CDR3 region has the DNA TGTGCCAGCAGTGCCCGGGGTCTATACGCCGAGACAGATACGCAGTATTTT.

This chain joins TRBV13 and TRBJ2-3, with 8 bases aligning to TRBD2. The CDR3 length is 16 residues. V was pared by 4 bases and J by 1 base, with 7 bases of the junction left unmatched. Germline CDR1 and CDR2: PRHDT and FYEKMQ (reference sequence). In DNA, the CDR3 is TGTGCCAGCAGCTCCGTAGGAGCGGGGGGCACAGATACGCAGTATTTT. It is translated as CASSSVGAGGTDTQYF.

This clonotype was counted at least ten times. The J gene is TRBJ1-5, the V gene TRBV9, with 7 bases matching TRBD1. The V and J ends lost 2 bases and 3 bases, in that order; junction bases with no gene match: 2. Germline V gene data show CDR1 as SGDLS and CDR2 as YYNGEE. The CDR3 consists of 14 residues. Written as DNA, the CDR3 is TGTGCCAGCAGCGTCGGGACAGCCAATCAGCCCCAGCATTTT. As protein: CASSVGTANQPQHF.

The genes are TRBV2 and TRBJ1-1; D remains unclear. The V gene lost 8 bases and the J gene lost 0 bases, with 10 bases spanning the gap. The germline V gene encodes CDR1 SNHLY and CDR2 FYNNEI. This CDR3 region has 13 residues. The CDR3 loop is CASGVQMNTEAFF. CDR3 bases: TGTGCCAGCGGTGTACAGATGAACACTGAAGCTTTCTTT.

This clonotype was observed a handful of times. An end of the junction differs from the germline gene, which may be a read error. The CDR3: CASSPWGQGASTEAFF. CDR3 coding DNA: TGTGCTAGCAGCCCATGGGGCCAGGGGGCTAGTACTGAAGCTTTCTTT. The chain is built from TRBV7-7 and TRBJ1-1, with 8 bases aligning to TRBD1. The CDR3 covers 16 residues. Germline CDR1 and CDR2: SSHAT and FNYEAQ (reference sequence).

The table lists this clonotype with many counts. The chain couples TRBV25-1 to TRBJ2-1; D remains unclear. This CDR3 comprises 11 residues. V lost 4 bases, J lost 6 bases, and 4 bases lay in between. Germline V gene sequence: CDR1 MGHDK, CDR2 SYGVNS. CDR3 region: CASSGPNEQFF. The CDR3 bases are TGTGCCAGCAGTGGTCCCAATGAGCAGTTCTTC.

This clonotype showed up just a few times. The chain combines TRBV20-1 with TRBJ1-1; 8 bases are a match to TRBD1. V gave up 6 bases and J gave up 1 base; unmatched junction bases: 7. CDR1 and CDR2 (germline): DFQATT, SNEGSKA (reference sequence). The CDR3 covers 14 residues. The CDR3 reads CSAPRTGQNTEAFF. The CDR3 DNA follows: TGCAGTGCCCCCCGGACAGGGCAGAACACTGAAGCTTTCTTT.

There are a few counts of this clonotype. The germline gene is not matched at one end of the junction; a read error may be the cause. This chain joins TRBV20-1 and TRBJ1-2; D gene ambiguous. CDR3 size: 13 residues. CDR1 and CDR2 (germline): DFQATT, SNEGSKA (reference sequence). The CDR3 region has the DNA TGCAGTGCGAGAGAGAGCTTCCCCTATGGCTACACCTTC. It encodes CSARESFPYGYTF.

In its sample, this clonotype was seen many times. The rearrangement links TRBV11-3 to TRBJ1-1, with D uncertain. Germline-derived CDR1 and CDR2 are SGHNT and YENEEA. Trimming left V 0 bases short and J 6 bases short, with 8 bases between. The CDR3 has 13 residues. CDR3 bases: TGTGCCAGCAGCTTAGATTTCGGGTCTGAAGCTTTCTTT. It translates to CASSLDFGSEAFF.

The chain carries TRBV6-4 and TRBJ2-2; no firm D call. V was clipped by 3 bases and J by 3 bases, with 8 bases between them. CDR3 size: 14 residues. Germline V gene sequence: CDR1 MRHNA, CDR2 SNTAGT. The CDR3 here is CASSENWYTGELFF. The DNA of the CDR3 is TGTGCCAGCAGTGAGAATTGGTACACCGGGGAGCTGTTTTTT.

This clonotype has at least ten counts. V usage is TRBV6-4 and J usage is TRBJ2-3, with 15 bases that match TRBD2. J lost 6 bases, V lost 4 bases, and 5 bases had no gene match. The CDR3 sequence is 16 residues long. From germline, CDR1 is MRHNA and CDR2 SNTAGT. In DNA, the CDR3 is TGTGCCAGCAGTGGGACTAGCGGGGGGGCCAAGGATACGCAGTATTTT. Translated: CASSGTSGGAKDTQYF.

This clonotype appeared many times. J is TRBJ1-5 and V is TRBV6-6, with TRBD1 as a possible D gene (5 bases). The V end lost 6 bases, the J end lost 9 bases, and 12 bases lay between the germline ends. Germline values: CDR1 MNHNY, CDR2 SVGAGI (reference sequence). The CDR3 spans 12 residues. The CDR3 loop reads CASRGDSLPQHF. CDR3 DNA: TGTGCCAGCAGGGGGGACTCGTTGCCCCAGCATTTT.

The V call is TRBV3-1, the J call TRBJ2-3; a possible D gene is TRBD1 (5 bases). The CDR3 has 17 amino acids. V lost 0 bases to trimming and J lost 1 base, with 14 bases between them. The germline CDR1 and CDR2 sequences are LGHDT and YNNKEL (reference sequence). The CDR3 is CASSQDRAGLRTDTQYF. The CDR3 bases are TGTGCCAGCAGCCAAGATAGGGCAGGGCTTCGCACAGATACGCAGTATTTT.

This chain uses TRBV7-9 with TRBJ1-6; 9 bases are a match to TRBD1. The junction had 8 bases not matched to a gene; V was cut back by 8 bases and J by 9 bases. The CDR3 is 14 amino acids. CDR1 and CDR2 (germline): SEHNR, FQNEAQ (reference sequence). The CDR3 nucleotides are TGTGCCAGCGGAAGCCGGGACAGGGTTTCACCCCTCCACTTT. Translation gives CASGSRDRVSPLHF.

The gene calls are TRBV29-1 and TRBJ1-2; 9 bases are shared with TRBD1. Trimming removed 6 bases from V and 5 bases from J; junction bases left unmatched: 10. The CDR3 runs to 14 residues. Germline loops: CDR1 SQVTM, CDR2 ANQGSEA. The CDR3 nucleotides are TGCAGCGTCCCCGGTGGACAGGGGAAGTATGGCTACACCTTC. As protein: CSVPGGQGKYGYTF. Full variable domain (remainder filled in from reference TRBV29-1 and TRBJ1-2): SAVISQKPSRDICQRGTSLTIQCQVDSQVTMMFWYRQQPGQSLTLIATANQGSEATYESGFVIDKFPISRPNLTFSTLTVSNMSPEDSSIYLCSVPGGQGKYGYTFGSGTRLTVV.

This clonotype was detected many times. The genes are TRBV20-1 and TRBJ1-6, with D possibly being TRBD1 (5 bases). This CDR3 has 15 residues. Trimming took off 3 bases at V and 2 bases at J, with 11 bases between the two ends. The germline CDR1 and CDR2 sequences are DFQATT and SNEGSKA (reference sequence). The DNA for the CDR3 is TGCAGTGCTAGGACAGTTGGGCCCTATAATTCACCCCTCCACTTT. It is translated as CSARTVGPYNSPLHF.

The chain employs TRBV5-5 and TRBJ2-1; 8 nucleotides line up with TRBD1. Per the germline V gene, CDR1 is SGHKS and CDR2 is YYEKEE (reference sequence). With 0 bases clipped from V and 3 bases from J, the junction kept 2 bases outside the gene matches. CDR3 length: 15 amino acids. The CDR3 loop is CASSLGTGNYNEQFF. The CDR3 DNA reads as TGTGCCAGCAGCTTGGGGACAGGGAACTACAATGAGCAGTTCTTC.

The CDR3: CASSPGMDYGYTF. The CDR3 DNA reads as TGTGCCAGCAGTCCAGGGATGGACTATGGCTACACCTTC. The chain combines TRBV27 with TRBJ1-2; D may be TRBD1 (5 bases). CDR3 size: 13 residues. The V and J ends lost 5 bases and 3 bases respectively, with 10 bases between them. Germline loops: CDR1 MNHEY, CDR2 SMNVEV (reference sequence).

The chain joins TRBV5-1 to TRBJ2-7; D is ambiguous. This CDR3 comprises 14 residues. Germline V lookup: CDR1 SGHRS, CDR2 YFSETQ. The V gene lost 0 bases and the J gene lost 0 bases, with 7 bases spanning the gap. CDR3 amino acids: CASSLGQVSYEQYF. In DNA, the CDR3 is TGCGCCAGCAGCTTGGGCCAAGTCTCCTACGAGCAGTACTTC.